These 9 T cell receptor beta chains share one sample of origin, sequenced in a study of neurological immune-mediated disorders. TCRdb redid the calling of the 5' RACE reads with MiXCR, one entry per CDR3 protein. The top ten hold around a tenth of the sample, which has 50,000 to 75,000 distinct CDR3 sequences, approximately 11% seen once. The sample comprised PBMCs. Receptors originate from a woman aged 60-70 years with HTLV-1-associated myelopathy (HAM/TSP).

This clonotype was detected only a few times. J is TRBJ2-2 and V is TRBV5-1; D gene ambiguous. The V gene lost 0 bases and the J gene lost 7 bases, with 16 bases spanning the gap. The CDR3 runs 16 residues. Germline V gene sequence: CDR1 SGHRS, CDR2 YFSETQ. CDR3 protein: CASSLGVVLSSGELFF. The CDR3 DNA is TGCGCCAGCAGCTTGGGAGTAGTCTTAAGTAGCGGGGAGCTGTTTTTT.

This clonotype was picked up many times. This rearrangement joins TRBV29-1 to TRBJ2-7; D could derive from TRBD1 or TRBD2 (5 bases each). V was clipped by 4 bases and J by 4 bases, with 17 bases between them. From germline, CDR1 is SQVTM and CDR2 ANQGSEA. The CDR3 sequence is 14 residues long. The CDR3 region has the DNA TGCAGCGTTGTTGGGACCTCTAACTCATACGAGCAGTACTTC. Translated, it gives CSVVGTSNSYEQYF.

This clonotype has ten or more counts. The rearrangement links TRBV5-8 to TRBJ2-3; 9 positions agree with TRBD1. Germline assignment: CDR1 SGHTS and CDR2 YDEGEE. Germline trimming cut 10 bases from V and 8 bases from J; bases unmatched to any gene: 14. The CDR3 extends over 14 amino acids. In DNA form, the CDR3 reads TGTGCCGGAAGAAACAGGGGGCCGAGCGGTACGCAGTATTTT. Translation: CAGRNRGPSGTQYF. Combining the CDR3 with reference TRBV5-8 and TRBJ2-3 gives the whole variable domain EAGVTQSPTHLIKTRGQQATLRCSPISGHTSVYWYQQALGLGLQFLLWYDEGEERNRGNFPPRFSGRQFPNYSSELNVNALELEDSALYLCAGRNRGPSGTQYFGPGTRLTVL.

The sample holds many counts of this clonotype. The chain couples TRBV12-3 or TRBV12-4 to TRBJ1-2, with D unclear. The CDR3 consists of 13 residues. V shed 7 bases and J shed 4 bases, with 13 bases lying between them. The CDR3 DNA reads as TGTGCCAGCACTCCCGACGTCCGCTATGGCTACACCTTC. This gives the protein CASTPDVRYGYTF.

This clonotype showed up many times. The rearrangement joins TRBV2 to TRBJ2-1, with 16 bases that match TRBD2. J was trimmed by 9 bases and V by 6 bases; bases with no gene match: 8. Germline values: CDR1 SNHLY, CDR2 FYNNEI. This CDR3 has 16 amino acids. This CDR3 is CASRVTGTSGRGEQFF. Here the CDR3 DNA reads TGTGCCAGCAGAGTTACCGGGACTAGCGGGAGGGGTGAGCAGTTCTTC.

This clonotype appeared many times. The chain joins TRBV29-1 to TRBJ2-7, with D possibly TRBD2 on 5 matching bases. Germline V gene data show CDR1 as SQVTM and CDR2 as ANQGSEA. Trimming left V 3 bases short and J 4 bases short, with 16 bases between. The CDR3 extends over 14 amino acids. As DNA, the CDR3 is TGCAGCGTTGAGGGTCCGTCGGGATCTTACGAGCAGTACTTC. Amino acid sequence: CSVEGPSGSYEQYF.

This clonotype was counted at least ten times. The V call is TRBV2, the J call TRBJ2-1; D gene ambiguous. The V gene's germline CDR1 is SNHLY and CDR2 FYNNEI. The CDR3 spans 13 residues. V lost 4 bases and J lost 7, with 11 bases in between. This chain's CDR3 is CASSVGQTNEQFF. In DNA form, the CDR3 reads TGTGCCAGCAGTGTCGGCCAGACTAATGAGCAGTTCTTC.

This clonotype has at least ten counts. The CDR3 region has the DNA TGCGCCAGCAGCTTGTTCGGGGAGCTGTTTTTT. Translated, it gives CASSLFGELFF. The chain combines TRBV5-1 with TRBJ2-2; no firm D call. The CDR3 is made up of 11 amino acids. The ends were cut back, 1 base at V and 7 bases at J, with 2 bases in the middle. Germline V gene lookup returns CDR1 SGHRS and CDR2 YFSETQ.

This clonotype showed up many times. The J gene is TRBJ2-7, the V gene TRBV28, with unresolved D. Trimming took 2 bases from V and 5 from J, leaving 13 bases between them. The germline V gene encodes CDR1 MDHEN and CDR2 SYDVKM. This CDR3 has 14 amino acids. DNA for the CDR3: TGTGCCAGCAGTTTAAGCGTCCCGGGCCACGAGCAGTACTTC. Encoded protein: CASSLSVPGHEQYF.